This T cell receptor beta chain was captured in a study of Graves' ophthalmopathy and Graves' hyperthyroidism. This clonotype was seen only a few times. A much larger clone differs by one base, so this may be a read error. The CDR3 runs 11 residues. Scientists amplified the TCR beta CDR3 regions from RNA transcripts. Following a first-round RT-PCR that used HTBI primers, a second-round multiplex PCR was carried out. TCRdb re-analysed the multiplex PCR reads in MiXCR, keeping a single row per CDR3 protein. The table shows just over 600,000 distinct CDR3 sequences, with 22% occurring only once. The sequencing input was peripheral blood. The rearrangement uses TRBV12-3 or TRBV12-4 and TRBJ2-4; possibly TRBD1 for D (5 bases). This receptor was obtained from a woman younger than 30 with stable Graves' hyperthyroidism. Some clones in this sample may be carry-over from other donors' samples. CDR3 bases: TGTGCCAGCCTACAGGAAAACATTAAGTACTTC. Translation gives CASLQENIKYF.